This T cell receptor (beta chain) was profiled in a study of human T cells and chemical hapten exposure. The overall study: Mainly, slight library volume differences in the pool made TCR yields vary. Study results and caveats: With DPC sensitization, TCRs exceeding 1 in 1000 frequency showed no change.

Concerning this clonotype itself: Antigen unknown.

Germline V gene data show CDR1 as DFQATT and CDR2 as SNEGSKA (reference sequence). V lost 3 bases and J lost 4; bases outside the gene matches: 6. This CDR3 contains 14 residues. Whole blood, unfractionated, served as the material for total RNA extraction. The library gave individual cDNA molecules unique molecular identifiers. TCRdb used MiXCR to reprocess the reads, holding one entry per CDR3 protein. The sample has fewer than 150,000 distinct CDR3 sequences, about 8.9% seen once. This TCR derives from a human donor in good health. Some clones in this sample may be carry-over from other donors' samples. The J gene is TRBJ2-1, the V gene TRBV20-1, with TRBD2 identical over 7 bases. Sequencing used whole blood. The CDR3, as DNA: TGCAGTGCTAGGTTCGGCGGGGGATACAATGAGCAGTTCTTC. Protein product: CSARFGGGYNEQFF.